This entry describes one T cell receptor (beta chain). What it recognizes is unknown. The sample is drawn from a study of CD8+ T cells in alopecia areata. Study-level information: Treated patients were dosed with oral tofacitinib, taking 5 to 10 mg twice daily. The study, taken as a whole, reports: Expanded CD8+ clones among the top 100, as well as scalp clonality, were significantly decreased by tofacitinib. Relative to normal scalp, lesional scalp, especially alopecia totalis/universalis, showed higher clonality.

Indicated treatment: oral pan-JAK inhibitor, 5-10 mg twice daily. The sequencing template was cDNA reverse transcribed from extracted RNA. Assay used: immunoSEQ multiplex PCR; TCRdb lists only in-frame clones, some missing. The sample holds some 170,000 clones, about 61% seen once. The specimen was CD4+ T cells sorted from blood, collected at roughly week 55, from a patient treated with tofacitinib. This sequence originates from a human donor with alopecia areata.

CDR3 region: CASSAGPGELFF. The CDR3 DNA reads as TGTGCCAGCAGTGCAGGGCCCGGGGAGCTGTTTTTT. The chain couples TRBV6-6 to TRBJ2-2, with TRBD1 as a possible D gene (5 bases). CDR1 and CDR2 from the germline V gene are MNHNY and SVGAGI (reference sequence). This CDR3 comprises 12 residues. V lost 5 bases and J lost 6, with 7 bases in between.